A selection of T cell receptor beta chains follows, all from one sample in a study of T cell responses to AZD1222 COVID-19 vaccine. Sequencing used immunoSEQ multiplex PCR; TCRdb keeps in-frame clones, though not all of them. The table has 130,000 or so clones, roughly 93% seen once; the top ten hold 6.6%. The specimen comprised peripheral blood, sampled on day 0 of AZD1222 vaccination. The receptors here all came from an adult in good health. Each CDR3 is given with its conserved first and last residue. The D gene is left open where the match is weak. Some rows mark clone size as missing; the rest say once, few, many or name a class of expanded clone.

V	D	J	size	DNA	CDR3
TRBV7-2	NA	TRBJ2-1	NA	TGTGCCAGCAGCTTAGAGGGGACGGGATCTAAGTTCTTC	CASSLEGTGSKFF
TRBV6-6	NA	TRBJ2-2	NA	TGTGCCAGCAGTTACTTGGATGCCACCGGGGAGCTGTTTTTT	CASSYLDATGELFF
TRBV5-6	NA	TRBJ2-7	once	TGTGCCAGCAGCTTACGGCCGCCGGGGGAGCAGTACTTC	CASSLRPPGEQYF
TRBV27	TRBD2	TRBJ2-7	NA	TGTGCCAGCAGGGGGGTTGGCGGGAGCGGCTCCTACGAGCAGTACTTC	CASRGVGGSGSYEQYF
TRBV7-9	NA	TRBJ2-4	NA	TGTGCCAGCAGCTTAGGTGAAGGGGACATTCAGTACTTC	CASSLGEGDIQYF
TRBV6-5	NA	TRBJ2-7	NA	TGTGCCAGCGGACGGTCCTACGAGCAGTACTTC	CASGRSYEQYF
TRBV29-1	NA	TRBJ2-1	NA	TGCAGCACCTGGGGGCGGGACGACAATGAGCAGTTCTTC	CSTWGRDDNEQFF
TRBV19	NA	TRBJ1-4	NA	TGTGCCAGTAGTATTGGGGGGACCCAGTATGAAAAACTGTTTTTT	CASSIGGTQYEKLFF
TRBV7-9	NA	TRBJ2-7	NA	TGTGCCAGCTCCGACAGCTCCTACGAGCAGTACTTC	CASSDSSYEQYF
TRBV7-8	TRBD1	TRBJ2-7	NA	TGTGCCAGCAGCTCCATCCGACAGGGCCATGTGTTAAGTTCCTACGAGCAGTACTTC	CASSSIRQGHVLSSYEQYF
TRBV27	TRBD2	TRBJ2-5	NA	TGTGCCAGCAGTTTATCTCTAGCGGGGCAAGAGACCCAGTACTTC	CASSLSLAGQETQYF
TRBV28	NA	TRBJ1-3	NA	TGTGCCAGCAAAACCCTCGGAAAATCTGGAAACACCATATATTTT	CASKTLGKSGNTIYF
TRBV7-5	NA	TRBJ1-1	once	TGTGTCAGAAGCTTTTTGGAGACAGGAGCGACTGAAGCTTTCTTT	CVRSFLETGATEAFF
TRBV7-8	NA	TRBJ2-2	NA	TGTGCCAGCAGCATTAGCGTTCATCCCGGGGAGCTGTTTTTT	CASSISVHPGELFF
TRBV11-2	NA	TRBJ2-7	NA	TGTGCCAGCAGCTTAGCCCCAGGTAACTACGAGCAGTACTTC	CASSLAPGNYEQYF
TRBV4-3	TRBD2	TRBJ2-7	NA	TGCGCCAGCAGCCAAGGTTTTCGGACTAGCGGGTCCGAGCAGTACTTC	CASSQGFRTSGSEQYF
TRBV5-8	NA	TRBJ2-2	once	TGTGCCAGCAGCCCACGGACCGGGGAGCTGTTTTTT	CASSPRTGELFF
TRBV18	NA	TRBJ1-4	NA	TGTGCCAGCTCACCGGGCCTTAATGAAAAACTGTTTTTT	CASSPGLNEKLFF
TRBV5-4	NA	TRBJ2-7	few	TGTGCCAGCAGTCCCGTTGGAGTAAACGAGCAGTACTTC	CASSPVGVNEQYF
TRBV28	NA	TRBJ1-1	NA	TGTGCCATCCAACGAGGGACCCTTGAAGCTTTCTTT	CAIQRGTLEAFF
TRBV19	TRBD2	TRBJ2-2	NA	TGTGCCAGCACTAGCGGGACTTACACCGGGGAGCTGTTTTTT	CASTSGTYTGELFF
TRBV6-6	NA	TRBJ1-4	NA	TGTGCCAGCAGGACGACAGGTTTCGGTGAAAAACTGTTTTTT	CASRTTGFGEKLFF
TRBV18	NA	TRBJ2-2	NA	TGTGCCAGCCCAACATCCCCAAGACAGAAATCCACCGGGGAGCTGTTTTTT	CASPTSPRQKSTGELFF
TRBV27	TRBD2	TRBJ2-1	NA	TGTGCCAGCAGCCCGGGACTAGGCTACAATGAGCAGTTCTTC	CASSPGLGYNEQFF
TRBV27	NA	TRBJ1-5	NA	TGTGCCAGCAGACAGGGCTCGGGCAATCAGCCCCAGCATTTT	CASRQGSGNQPQHF
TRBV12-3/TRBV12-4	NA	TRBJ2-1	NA	TGTGCCAGCAGACAATCCTCCTACAATGAGCAGTTCTTC	CASRQSSYNEQFF
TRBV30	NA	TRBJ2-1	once	TGTGCCTGGAGTCCACAGGGATATGAGCAGTTCTTC	CAWSPQGYEQFF
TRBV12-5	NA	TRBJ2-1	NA	TGTGCTAGTGGTTTGGTAAACAGGGTGGTCTTC	CASGLVNRVVF
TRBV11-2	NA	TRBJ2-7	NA	TGTGCCAGCAGCTTAGTTGCGAGGAGCTCCTACGAGCAGTACTTC	CASSLVARSSYEQYF
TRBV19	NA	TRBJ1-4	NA	TGTGCCAGTAGTATAAGGGTAGCAACTAATGAAAAACTGTTTTTT	CASSIRVATNEKLFF
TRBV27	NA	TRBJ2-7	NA	TGTGCCAGCAGGGGAGAATACGAGCAGTACTTC	CASRGEYEQYF
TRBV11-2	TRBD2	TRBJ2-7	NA	TGTGCCAGCAGCTTAAGACACCCTTGGACTAGCGGATCCTACGAGCAGTACTTC	CASSLRHPWTSGSYEQYF
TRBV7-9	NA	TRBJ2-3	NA	TGTGCCAGCAGTACCGGGGGAGCAGATACGCAGTATTTT	CASSTGGADTQYF
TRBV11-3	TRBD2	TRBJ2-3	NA	TGTGCCAGCAGCCCCTCTAGCGGGAGGCCCTACACAGATACGCAGTATTTT	CASSPSSGRPYTDTQYF
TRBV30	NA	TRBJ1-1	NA	TGTGCCTGGACCCCCCGAAGGAACACTGAAGCTTTCTTT	CAWTPRRNTEAFF
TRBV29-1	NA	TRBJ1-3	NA	TGCAGCGTTGCGTCATTGGGGGAACTCTCTGGAAACACCATATATTTT	CSVASLGELSGNTIYF
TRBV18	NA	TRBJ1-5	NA	TGTGCCAGCTGCACACAGGGTCAGCCCCAGCATTTT	CASCTQGQPQHF
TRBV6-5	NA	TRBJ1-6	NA	TGTGCCAGCAGTCACCAGGGTTCACCCCTCCACTTT	CASSHQGSPLHF
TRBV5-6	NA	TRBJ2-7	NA	TGTGCCAGCAGCTTGGAACGCGGGCTTCGCTACGAGCAGTACTTC	CASSLERGLRYEQYF
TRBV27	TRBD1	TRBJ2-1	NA	TGTGCCAGCAGTTTCCAGGGACAGGGGGGTCGTGAGCAGTTCTTC	CASSFQGQGGREQFF
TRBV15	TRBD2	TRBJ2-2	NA	TGTGCCACCAGCAGAGAGGCTAGCGGGCTACTCGGGGAGCTGTTTTTT	CATSREASGLLGELFF
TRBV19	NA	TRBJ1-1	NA	TGTGCCAGTACCCTAGTGGGGTCCCCGGCAAACACTGAAGCTTTCTTT	CASTLVGSPANTEAFF
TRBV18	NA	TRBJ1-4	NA	TGTGCCAGCTCACCACGAGGGACAACAACTAATGAAAAACTGTTTTTT	CASSPRGTTTNEKLFF
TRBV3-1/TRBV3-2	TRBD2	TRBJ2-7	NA	TGTGCCAGCAGCCGGGGTAGCGGGCTCTACGAGCAGTACTTC	CASSRGSGLYEQYF
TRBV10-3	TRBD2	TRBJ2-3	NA	TGTGCCATCAGTGAGGCGACTAGCGGGACCTTCAGGGGGCAGTATTTT	CAISEATSGTFRGQYF
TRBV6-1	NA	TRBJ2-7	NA	TGTGCCAGCAGTGAAGCTGAGGGATATCTACGGGGCGAGCAGTACTTC	CASSEAEGYLRGEQYF
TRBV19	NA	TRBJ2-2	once	TGTGCCAGTAGTATGAAACGAGGAGGTAGCGCCAACACCGGGGAGCTGTTTTTT	CASSMKRGGSANTGELFF
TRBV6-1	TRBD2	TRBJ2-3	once	TGTGCCAGCAGTGTTCACCTAGCGGGAGGCACAGATACGCAGTATTTT	CASSVHLAGGTDTQYF
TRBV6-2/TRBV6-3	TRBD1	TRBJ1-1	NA	TGTGCCAGCAGTCTGACAGGGGGCACTGAAGCTTTCTTT	CASSLTGGTEAFF
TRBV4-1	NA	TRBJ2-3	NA	TGCGCCAGCAGCCAAGATTCGGGCCGGAGCACAGATACGCAGTATTTT	CASSQDSGRSTDTQYF
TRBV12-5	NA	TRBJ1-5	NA	TGTGCTAGTGGGGGTAGTTATAGCAATCAGCCCCAGCATTTT	CASGGSYSNQPQHF
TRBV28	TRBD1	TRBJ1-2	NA	TGTGCCAGCAGTTCCCCCCCTTGGACAGGTACCTATGGCTACACCTTC	CASSSPPWTGTYGYTF
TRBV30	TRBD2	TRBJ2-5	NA	TGTGCCTGTGGGGGGGGTTACCAAGAGACCCAGTACTTC	CACGGGYQETQYF
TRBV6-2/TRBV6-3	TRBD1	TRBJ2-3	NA	TGTGCCAGCAGTTGGACAGGTGGCACAGATACGCAGTATTTT	CASSWTGGTDTQYF
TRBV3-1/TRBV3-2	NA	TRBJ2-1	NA	TGTGCCAGCAGCCAGGGCCGGGACTCCCGTTCTGAGTTCTTC	CASSQGRDSRSEFF
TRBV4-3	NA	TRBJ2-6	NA	TGCGCCAGCAGCCAAGATATGAGCTCTGGGGCCAACGTCCTGACTTTC	CASSQDMSSGANVLTF
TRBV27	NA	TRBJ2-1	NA	TGTGCCAGCAGCAGACGCTACAATGAGCAGTTCTTC	CASSRRYNEQFF
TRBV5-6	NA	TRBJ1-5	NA	TGTGCCAGCAGCTTTGGGCAGAACAATCAGCCCCAGCATTTT	CASSFGQNNQPQHF
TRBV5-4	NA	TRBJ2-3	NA	TGTGCCAGCAGCCCGAGCGGTCGGACAGATACGCAGTATTTT	CASSPSGRTDTQYF